This paragraph reports one T cell receptor beta chain. TCRdb's table, derived via immunoSEQ multiplex PCR, lists solely in-frame clones and lacks some. The table includes roughly 120,000 clones, approximately 90% detected once. This sample was included in a study of T cells after somatic rescue of genetic block. Trimming removed 3 bases from V and 2 bases from J, with 7 bases in between. Germline loops: CDR1 KGHSH, CDR2 LQKENI. The CDR3 sequence is 14 residues long. Sequencing was carried out using peripheral blood mononuclear cells (PBMCs). This rearrangement joins TRBV18 to TRBJ2-2, with a possible D match to TRBD1 (6 bases). The source is a woman under 30. The CDR3 reads CASSPGHNTGELFF. CDR3 sequence (DNA): TGTGCCAGCTCACCGGGACACAACACCGGGGAGCTGTTTTTT.